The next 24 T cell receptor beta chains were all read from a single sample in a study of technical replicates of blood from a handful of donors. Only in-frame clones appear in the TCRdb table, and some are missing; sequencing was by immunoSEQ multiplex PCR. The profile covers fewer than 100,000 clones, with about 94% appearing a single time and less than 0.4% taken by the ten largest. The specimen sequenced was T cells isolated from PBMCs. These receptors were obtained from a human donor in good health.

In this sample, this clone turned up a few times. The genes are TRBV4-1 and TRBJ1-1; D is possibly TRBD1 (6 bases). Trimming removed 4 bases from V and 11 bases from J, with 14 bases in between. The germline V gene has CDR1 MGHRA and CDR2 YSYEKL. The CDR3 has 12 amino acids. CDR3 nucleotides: TGCGCCAGCAGCCCCATTACAGGGACGGCTTTCTTT. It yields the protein CASSPITGTAFF.

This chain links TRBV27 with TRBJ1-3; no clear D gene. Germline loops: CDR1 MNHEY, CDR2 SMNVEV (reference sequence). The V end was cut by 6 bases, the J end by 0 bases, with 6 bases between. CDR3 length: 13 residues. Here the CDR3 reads CASRTTSGNTIYF. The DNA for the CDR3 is TGTGCCAGCAGAACTACCTCTGGAAACACCATATATTTT.

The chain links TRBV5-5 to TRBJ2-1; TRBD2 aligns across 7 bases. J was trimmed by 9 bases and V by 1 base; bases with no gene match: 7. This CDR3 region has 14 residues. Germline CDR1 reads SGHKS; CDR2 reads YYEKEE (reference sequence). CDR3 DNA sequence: TGTGCCAGCAGCTTGTCCGCGGGGGTGGGTGAGCAGTTCTTC. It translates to CASSLSAGVGEQFF.

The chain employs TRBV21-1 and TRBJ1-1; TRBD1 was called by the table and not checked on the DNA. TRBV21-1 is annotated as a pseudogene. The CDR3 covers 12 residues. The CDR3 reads CASTGQNTEAFF. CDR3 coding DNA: TGTGCCAGCACTGGGCAGAACACTGAAGCTTTCTTT.

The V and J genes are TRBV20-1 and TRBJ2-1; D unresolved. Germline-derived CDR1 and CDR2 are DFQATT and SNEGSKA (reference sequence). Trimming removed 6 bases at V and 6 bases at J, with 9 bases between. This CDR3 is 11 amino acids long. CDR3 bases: TGCAGTGCCCTTCCAGGCAATGAGCAGTTCTTC. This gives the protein CSALPGNEQFF.

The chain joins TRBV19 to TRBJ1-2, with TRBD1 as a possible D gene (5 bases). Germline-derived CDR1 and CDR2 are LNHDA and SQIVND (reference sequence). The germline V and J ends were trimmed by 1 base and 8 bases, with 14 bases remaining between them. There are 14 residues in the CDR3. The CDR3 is CASSIVGDGSGYTF. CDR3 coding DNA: TGTGCCAGTAGTATAGTCGGGGACGGGAGCGGCTACACCTTC.

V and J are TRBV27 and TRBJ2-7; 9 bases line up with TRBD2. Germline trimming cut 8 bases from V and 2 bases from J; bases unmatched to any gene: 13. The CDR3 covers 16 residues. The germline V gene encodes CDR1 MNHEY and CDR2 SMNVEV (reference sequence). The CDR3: CASLRSLREGPYEQYF. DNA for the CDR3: TGTGCCAGCCTTAGGAGTCTGCGGGAGGGCCCCTACGAGCAGTACTTC.

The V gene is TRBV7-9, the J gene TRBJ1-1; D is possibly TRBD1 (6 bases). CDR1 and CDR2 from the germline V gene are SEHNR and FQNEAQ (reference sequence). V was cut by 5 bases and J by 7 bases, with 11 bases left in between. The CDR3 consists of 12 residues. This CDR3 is CASSRQVHEAFF. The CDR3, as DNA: TGTGCCAGCAGCCGACAGGTTCATGAAGCTTTCTTT.

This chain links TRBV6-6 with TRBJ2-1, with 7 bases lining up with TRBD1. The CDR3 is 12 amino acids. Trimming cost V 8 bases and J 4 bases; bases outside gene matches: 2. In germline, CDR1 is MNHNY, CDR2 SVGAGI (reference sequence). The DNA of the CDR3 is TGTGCCAGCTCAGGGGGATACAATGAGCAGTTCTTC. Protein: CASSGGYNEQFF.

The CDR3: CASSPKGLAGGIDTQYF. CDR3 nucleotides: TGTGCCAGCTCACCGAAGGGACTAGCGGGAGGGATAGATACGCAGTATTTT. The genes are TRBV18 and TRBJ2-3, with TRBD2 identical over 16 bases. The CDR3 consists of 17 residues. V shed 3 bases, J shed 5 bases, and the junction held 5 bases outside the gene matches. The germline V gene has CDR1 KGHSH and CDR2 LQKENI.

As DNA, the CDR3 is TGCGCCAGCAGCCAGTGGCTAAGCGGGACCTACGAGCAGTACTTC. Its protein product is CASSQWLSGTYEQYF. The genes are TRBV4-3 and TRBJ2-7; 7 bases align to TRBD2. Losses at the gene ends were 3 bases for V and 2 bases for J; bases not matched to a gene: 7. The CDR3 is made up of 15 amino acids. CDR1 LGHNA and CDR2 YSLEER come from the germline V gene.

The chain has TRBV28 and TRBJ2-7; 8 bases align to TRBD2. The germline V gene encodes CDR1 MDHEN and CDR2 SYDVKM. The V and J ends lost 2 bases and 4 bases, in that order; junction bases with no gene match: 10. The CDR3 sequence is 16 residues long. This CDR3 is CASSLRVELAGYEQYF. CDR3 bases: TGTGCCAGCAGTTTACGGGTAGAGCTAGCGGGTTACGAGCAGTACTTC.

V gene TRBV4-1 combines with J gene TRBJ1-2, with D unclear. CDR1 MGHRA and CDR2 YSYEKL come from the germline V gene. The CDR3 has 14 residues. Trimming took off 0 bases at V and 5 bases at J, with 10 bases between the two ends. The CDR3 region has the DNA TGCGCCAGCAGCCAAGAAAGGACTCGATATGGCTACACCTTC. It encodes CASSQERTRYGYTF.

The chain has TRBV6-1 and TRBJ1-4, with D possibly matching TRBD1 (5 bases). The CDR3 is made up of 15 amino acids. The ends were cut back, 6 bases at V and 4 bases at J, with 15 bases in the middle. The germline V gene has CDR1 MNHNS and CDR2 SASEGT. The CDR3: CASRLGVNSNEKLFF. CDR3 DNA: TGTGCCAGCAGGTTAGGGGTTAATAGTAATGAAAAACTGTTTTTT.

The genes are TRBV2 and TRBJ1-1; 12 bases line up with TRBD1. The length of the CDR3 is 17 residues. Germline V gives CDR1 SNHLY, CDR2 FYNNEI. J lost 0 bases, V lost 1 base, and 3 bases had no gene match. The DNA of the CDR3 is TGTGCCAGCAGTGAAGGGGACAGGGGGCTTCTGAACACTGAAGCTTTCTTT. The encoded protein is CASSEGDRGLLNTEAFF.

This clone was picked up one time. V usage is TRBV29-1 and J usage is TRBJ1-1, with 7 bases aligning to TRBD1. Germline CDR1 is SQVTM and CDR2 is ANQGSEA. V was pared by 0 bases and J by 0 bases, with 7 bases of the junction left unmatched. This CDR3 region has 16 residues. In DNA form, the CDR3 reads TGCAGCGTTGAAGATTGGAGACAGGGAATGAACACTGAAGCTTTCTTT. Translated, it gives CSVEDWRQGMNTEAFF.

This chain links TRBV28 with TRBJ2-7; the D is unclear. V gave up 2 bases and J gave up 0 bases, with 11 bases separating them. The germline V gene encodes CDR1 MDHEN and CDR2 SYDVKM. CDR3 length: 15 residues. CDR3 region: CASSLPPIVSYEQYF. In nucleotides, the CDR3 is TGTGCCAGCAGTTTACCTCCTATTGTCTCCTACGAGCAGTACTTC.

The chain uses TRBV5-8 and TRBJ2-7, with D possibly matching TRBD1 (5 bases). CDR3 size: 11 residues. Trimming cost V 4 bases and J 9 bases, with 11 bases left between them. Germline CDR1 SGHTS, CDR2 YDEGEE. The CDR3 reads CASSPGHRQYF. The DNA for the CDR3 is TGTGCCAGCAGCCCCGGACACCGGCAGTACTTC.

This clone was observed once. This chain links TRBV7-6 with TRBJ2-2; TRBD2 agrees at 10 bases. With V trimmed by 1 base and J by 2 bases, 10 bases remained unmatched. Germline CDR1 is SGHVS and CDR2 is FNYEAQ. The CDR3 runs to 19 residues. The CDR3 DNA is TGTGCCAGCAGCTTAGTCGGCTGGCTAGCGGGAGCCAACACCGGGGAGCTGTTTTTT. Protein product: CASSLVGWLAGANTGELFF.

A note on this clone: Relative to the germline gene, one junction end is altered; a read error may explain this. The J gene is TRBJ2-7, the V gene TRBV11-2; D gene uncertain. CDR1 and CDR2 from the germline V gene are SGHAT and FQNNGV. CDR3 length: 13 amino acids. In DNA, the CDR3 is TGTGCCAGCAGCCCGGGTAGCTCCCACGAGCAGTACTTC. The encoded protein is CASSPGSSHEQYF. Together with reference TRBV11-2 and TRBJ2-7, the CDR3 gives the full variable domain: EAGVAQSPRYKIIEKRQSVAFWCNPISGHATLYWYQQILGQGPKLLIQFQNNGVVDDSQLPKDRFSAERLKGVDSTLKIQPAKLEDSAVYLCASSPGSSHEQYFGPGTRLTVT.

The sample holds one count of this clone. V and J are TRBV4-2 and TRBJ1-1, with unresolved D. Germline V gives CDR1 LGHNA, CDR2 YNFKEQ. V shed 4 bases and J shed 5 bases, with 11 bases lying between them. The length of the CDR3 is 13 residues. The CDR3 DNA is TGTGCCAGCAGCCCAGGCGGGAATACTGAAGCTTTCTTT. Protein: CASSPGGNTEAFF.

The CDR3 sequence: CAISPSGRDNEQFF. As DNA, the CDR3 is TGTGCCATCAGCCCTAGCGGGAGGGACAATGAGCAGTTCTTC. J is TRBJ2-1 and V is TRBV10-3; 12 bases match TRBD2. The V and J ends lost 6 bases and 5 bases, in that order; junction bases with no gene match: 2. This CDR3 has 14 residues. Germline lookup yields CDR1 ENHRY and CDR2 SYGVKD.

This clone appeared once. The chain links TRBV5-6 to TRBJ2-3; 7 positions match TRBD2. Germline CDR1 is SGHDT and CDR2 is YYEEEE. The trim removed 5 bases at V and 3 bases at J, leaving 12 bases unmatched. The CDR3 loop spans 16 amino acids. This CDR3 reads CASRPARWGGTDTQYF. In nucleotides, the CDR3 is TGTGCCAGCAGGCCGGCGAGGTGGGGGGGGACAGATACGCAGTATTTT.

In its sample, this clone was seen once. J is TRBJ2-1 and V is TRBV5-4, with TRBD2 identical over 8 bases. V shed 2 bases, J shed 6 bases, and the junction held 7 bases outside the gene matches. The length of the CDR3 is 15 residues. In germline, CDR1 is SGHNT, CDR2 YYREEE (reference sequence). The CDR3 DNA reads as TGTGCCAGCAGCTTAGGCGGGAGGTCAATCAATGAGCAGTTCTTC. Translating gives CASSLGGRSINEQFF.